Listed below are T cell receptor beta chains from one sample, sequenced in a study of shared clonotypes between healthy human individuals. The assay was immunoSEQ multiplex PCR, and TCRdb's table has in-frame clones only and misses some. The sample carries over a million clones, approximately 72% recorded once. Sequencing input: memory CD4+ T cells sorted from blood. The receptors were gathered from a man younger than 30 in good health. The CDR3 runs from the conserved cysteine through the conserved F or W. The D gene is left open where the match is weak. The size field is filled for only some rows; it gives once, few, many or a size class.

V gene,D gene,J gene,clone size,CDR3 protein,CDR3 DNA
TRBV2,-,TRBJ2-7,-,CAGGTDGSYEQYF,TGTGCCGGAGGGACCGACGGTTCCTACGAGCAGTACTTC
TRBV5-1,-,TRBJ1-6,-,CASSLTSPRDSPLHF,TGCGCCAGCAGCTTAACCTCACCGCGAGATTCACCCCTCCACTTT
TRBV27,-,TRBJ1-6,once,CASTQFRTDNSPLHF,TGTGCCAGCACCCAATTCCGGACAGATAATTCACCCCTCCACTTT
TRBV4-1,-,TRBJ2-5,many,CASSQWRGETQYF,TGCGCCAGCAGCCAATGGAGAGGGGAGACCCAGTACTTC
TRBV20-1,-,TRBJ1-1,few,CSARFNTEAFF,TGCAGTGCTAGGTTTAACACTGAAGCTTTCTTT
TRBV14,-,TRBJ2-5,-,CASSQLIIGTQYF,TGTGCCAGCAGCCAATTAATTATAGGGACCCAGTACTTC
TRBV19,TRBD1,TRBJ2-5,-,CASTQRDRGLETQYF,TGTGCCAGTACCCAGCGGGACAGGGGGCTGGAGACCCAGTACTTC
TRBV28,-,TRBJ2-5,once,CASSLGRGMETQYF,TGTGCCAGCAGTTTAGGGCGGGGAATGGAGACCCAGTACTTC
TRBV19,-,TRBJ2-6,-,CASSMFGRGSGANVLTF,TGTGCCAGTAGTATGTTTGGCAGGGGCTCTGGGGCCAACGTCCTGACTTTC
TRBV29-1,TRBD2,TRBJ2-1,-,CSVAPSSGGFNEQFF,TGCAGCGTCGCCCCCTCTAGCGGGGGGTTCAATGAGCAGTTCTTC
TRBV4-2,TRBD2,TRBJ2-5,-,CASSRTSGPNQETQYF,TGTGCCAGCAGCCGGACTAGCGGGCCCAACCAAGAGACCCAGTACTTC
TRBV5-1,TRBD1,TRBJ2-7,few,CASSLALGTGFEQYF,TGCGCCAGCAGCTTGGCCCTTGGGACAGGGTTCGAGCAGTACTTC
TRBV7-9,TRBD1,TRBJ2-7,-,CASSTGTGTWEQYF,TGTGCCAGCAGCACCGGGACAGGTACCTGGGAGCAGTACTTC
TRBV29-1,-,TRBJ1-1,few,CSVVGVATEAFF,TGCAGCGTTGTAGGGGTAGCCACTGAAGCTTTCTTT
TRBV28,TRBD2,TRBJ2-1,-,CASSSSGRGNYNEQFF,TGTGCCAGCAGTTCTAGCGGGAGAGGGAACTACAATGAGCAGTTCTTC
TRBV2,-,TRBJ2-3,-,CASNLVSTDTQYF,TGTGCCAGCAACCTAGTCTCAACAGATACGCAGTATTTT
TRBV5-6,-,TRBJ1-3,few,CASSLAVRGSGNTIYF,TGTGCCAGCAGCTTGGCTGTTAGAGGGTCTGGAAACACCATATATTTT